This T cell receptor beta chain was recovered during a study of cytomegalovirus exposure and HLA in healthy donors. Study-level findings and limits: Several of the most significant clusters were apparently associated with common viral pathogens in a later analysis.

A multiplex PCR was run with 60 Vbeta primers and 13 Jbeta primers. The repertoire was sequenced with immunoSEQ multiplex PCR; TCRdb's copy has only in-frame clones and lacks some. The sample shows 200,000 to 250,000 clones, 70% to 80% of them seen only once. In regard to this clone: Its target is not known.

Per the germline V gene, CDR1 is MGHRA and CDR2 is YSYEKL. This CDR3 has 16 residues. V was clipped by 2 bases and J by 1 base, with 14 bases between them. The material sequenced was PBMCs. The chain carries TRBV4-1 and TRBJ2-5; D not resolved. The sequence was obtained from a woman aged 55-69 years in good health and CMV-seropositive. The CDR3: CASSQSPPRAQETQYF. Here the CDR3 DNA reads TGCGCCAGCAGCCAAAGCCCTCCCCGAGCCCAAGAGACCCAGTACTTC.